The present T cell receptor (beta chain) was sequenced within a study of T cells after yellow fever vaccination. 5'RACE template switching produced TCR cDNA carrying a universal primer site and UMIs. Each CDR3 protein gets one entry after TCRdb re-called the 5' RACE reads with MiXCR. The table has 250,000 to 300,000 distinct CDR3 sequences, 10% to 15% seen once. Germline CDR1 SEHNR, CDR2 FQNEAQ (reference sequence). The CDR3 covers 14 residues. Unmatched junction bases numbered 7, after V lost 5 bases and J lost 5 bases. Study outcomes and limitations: Clonotype sharing between CD4 and CD8 compartments was small. Though weaker, the secondary response peaked faster, on day 5 versus 15. Re-detected after boosting: most primary clones, 96% of CD4 and 88% of CD8.

This clonotype was counted between two and nine times. Its specificity is not known. The receptor was derived from a man aged 25-45 years who received the YFV17D yellow fever vaccine. The chain carries TRBV7-9 and TRBJ1-1, with TRBD1 identical over 8 bases. Sequencing used CD4+ T cells sorted from PBMCs, obtained 45 days after the yellow fever booster vaccination. Here the CDR3 reads CASSRQGLGTEAFF. Written as DNA, the CDR3 is TGTGCCAGCAGCAGACAGGGGTTGGGGACTGAAGCTTTCTTT.